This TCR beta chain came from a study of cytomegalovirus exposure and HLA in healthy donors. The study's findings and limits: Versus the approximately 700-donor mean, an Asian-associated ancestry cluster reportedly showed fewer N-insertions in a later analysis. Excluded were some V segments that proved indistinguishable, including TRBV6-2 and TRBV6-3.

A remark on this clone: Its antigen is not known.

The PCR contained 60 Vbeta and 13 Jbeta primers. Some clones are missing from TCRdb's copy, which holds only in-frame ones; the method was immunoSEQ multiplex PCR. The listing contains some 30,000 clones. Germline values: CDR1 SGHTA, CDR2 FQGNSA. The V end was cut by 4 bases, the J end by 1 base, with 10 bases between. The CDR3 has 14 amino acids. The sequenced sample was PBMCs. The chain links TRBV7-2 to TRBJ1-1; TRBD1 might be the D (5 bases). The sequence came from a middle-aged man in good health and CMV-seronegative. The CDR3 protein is CASSSGGSNTEAFF. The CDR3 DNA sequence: TGTGCCAGCAGCTCCGGGGGTTCGAACACTGAAGCTTTCTTT.